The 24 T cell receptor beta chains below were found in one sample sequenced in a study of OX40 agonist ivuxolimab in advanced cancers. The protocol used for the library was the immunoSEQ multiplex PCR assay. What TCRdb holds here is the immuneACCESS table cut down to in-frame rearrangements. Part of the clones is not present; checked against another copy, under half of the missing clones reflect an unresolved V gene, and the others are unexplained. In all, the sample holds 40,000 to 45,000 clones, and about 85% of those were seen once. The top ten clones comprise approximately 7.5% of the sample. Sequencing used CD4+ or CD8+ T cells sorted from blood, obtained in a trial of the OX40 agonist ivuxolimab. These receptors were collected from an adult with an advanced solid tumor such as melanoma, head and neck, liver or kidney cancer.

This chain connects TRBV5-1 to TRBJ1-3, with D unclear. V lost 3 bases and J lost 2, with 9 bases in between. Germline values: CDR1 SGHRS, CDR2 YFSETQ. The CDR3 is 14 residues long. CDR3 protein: CASSSDGAGNTIYF. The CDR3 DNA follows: TGCGCCAGCAGCTCGGATGGGGCTGGAAACACCATATATTTT.

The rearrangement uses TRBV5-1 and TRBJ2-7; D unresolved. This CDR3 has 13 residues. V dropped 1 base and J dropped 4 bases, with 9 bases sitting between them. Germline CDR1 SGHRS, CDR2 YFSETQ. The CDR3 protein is CASSLNQEYEQYF. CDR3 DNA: TGCGCCAGCAGCTTGAATCAGGAATACGAGCAGTACTTC.

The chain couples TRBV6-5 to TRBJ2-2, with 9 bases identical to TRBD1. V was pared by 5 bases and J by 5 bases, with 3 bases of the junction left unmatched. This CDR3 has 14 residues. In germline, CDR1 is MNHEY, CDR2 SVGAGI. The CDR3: CASSGQGRTGELFF. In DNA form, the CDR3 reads TGTGCCAGCAGTGGACAGGGGAGGACCGGGGAGCTGTTTTTT.

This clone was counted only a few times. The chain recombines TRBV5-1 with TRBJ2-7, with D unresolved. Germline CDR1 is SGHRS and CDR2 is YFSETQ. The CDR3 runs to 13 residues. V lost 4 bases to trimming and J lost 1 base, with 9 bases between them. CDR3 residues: CASSPPRSYEQYF. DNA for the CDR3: TGCGCCAGCAGCCCCCCTCGGTCCTACGAGCAGTACTTC.

DNA for the CDR3: TGCGCCAGCAGCCAATATCCAGGGGACAACTATGGCTACACCTTC. Protein: CASSQYPGDNYGYTF. The chain has TRBV4-1 and TRBJ1-2, with a weak D call TRBD1 (6 bases). Germline CDR1 and CDR2: MGHRA and YSYEKL. V was pared by 2 bases and J by 2 bases, with 12 bases between. CDR3 length: 15 residues.

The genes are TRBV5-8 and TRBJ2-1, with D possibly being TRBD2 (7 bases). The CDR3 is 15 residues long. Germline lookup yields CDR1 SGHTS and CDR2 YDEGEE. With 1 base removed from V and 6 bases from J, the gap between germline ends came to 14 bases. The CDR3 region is CASSLLARGGNEQFF. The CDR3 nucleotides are TGTGCCAGCAGCTTGCTAGCGAGGGGGGGCAATGAGCAGTTCTTC. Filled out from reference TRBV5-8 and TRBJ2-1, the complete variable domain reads EAGVTQSPTHLIKTRGQQATLRCSPISGHTSVYWYQQALGLGLQFLLWYDEGEERNRGNFPPRFSGRQFPNYSSELNVNALELEDSALYLCASSLLARGGNEQFFGPGTRLTVL.

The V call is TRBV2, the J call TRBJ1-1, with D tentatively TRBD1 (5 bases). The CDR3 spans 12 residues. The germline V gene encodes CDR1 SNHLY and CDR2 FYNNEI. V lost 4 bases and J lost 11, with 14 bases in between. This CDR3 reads CASSGIQVRAFF. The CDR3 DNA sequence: TGTGCCAGCAGTGGAATACAGGTGCGCGCTTTCTTT.

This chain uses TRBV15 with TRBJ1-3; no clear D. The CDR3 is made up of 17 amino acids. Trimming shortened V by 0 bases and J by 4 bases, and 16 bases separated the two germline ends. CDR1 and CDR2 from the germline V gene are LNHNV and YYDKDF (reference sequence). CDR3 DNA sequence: TGTGCCACCAGCAGAGATTTAAACACAAATCGGGGAAACACCATATATTTT. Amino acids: CATSRDLNTNRGNTIYF.

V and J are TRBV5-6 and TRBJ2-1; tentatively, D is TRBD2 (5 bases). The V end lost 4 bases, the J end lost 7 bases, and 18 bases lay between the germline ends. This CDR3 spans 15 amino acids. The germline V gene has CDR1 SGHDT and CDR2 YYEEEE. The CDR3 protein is CASSGETKKENEQFF. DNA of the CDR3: TGTGCCAGCAGCGGAGAGACTAAGAAGGAAAATGAGCAGTTCTTC.

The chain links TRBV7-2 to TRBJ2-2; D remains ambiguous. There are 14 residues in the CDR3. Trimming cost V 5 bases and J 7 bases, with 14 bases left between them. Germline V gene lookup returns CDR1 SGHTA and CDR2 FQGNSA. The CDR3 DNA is TGTGCCAGCAGCAGAGGACCCTTTGGCGGGGAGCTGTTTTTT. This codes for CASSRGPFGGELFF.

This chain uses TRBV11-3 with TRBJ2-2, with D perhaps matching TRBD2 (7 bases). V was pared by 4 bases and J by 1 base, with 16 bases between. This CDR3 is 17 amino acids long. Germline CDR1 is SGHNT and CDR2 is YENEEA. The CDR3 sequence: CASSYRGRGMNTGELFF. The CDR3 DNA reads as TGTGCCAGCAGCTACCGAGGGAGGGGGATGAACACCGGGGAGCTGTTTTTT.

The CDR3 here is CASRINPDRYNEQFF. DNA for the CDR3: TGCGCCAGCAGAATTAACCCAGATCGCTACAATGAGCAGTTCTTC. V usage is TRBV5-1 and J usage is TRBJ2-1; unclear D gene. The V gene's germline CDR1 is SGHRS and CDR2 YFSETQ. This CDR3 comprises 15 residues. The V gene lost 5 bases and the J gene lost 3 bases, with 15 bases spanning the gap. Supplemented by reference TRBV5-1 and TRBJ2-1, the full variable domain reads KAGVTQTPRYLIKTRGQQVTLSCSPISGHRSVSWYQQTPGQGLQFLFEYFSETQRNKGNFPGRFSGRQFSNSRSEMNVSTLELGDSALYLCASRINPDRYNEQFFGPGTRLTVL.

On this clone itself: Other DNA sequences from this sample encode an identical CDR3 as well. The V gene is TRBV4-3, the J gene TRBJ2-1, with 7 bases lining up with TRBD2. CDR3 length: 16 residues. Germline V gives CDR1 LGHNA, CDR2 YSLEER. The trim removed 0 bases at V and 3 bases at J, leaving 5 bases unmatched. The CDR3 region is CASSQESSGYYNEQFF. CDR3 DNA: TGCGCCAGCAGCCAAGAGTCTAGCGGATACTACAATGAGCAGTTCTTC.

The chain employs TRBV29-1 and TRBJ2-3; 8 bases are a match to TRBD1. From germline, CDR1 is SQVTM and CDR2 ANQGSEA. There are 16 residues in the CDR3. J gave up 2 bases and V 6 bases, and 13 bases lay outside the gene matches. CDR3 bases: TGCAGCGTCGACCTAGGACAGGGAGCAACCACAGATACGCAGTATTTT. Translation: CSVDLGQGATTDTQYF.

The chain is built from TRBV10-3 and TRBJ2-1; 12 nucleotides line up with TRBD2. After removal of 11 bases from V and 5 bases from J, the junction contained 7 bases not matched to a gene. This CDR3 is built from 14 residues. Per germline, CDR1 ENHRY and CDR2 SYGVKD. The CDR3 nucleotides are TGTGCCGCGCGGCGGACTAGCGGGAACAATGAGCAGTTCTTC. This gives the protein CAARRTSGNNEQFF.

CDR3: CASSDNKLLDTIYF. The CDR3 bases are TGTGCCAGCAGCGACAACAAGTTGCTGGACACCATATATTTT. The chain links TRBV6-5 to TRBJ1-3; D gene unclear. The germline V and J ends were trimmed by 6 bases and 8 bases, with 17 bases remaining between them. The CDR3 covers 14 residues. Germline V gene lookup returns CDR1 MNHEY and CDR2 SVGAGI.

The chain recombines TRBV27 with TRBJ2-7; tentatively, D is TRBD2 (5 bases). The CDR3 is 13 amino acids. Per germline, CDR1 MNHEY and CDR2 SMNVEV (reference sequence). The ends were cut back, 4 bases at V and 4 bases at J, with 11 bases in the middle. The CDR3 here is CASSYTEGYEQYF. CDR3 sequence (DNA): TGTGCCAGCAGTTATACAGAGGGTTACGAGCAGTACTTC.

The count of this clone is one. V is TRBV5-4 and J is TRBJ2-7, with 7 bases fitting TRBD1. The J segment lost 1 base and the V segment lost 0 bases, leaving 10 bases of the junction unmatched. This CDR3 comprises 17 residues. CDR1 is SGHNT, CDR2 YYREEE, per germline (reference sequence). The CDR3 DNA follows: TGTGCCAGCAGCTTGGATGCCGGGACAGATCTTTCCTACGAGCAGTACTTC. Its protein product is CASSLDAGTDLSYEQYF.

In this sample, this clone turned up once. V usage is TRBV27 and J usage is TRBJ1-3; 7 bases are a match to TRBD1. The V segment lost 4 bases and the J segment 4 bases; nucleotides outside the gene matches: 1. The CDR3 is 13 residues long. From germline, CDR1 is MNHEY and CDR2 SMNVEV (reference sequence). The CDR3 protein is CASSSTGGNTIYF. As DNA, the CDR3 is TGTGCCAGCAGTTCGACAGGGGGAAACACCATATATTTT.

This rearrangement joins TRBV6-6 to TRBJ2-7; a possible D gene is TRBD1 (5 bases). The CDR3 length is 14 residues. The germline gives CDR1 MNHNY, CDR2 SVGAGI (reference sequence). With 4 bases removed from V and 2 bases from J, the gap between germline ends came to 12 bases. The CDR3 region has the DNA TGTGCCAGCAGTTTGAACGCAGGGACCTACGAGCAGTACTTC. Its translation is CASSLNAGTYEQYF.

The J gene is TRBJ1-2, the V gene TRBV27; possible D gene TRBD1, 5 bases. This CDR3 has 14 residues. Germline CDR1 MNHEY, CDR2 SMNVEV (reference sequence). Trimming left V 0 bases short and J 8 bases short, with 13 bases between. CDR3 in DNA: TGTGCCAGCAGTTTATCCTCAGGGATGGAAGGCTACACCTTC. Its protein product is CASSLSSGMEGYTF.

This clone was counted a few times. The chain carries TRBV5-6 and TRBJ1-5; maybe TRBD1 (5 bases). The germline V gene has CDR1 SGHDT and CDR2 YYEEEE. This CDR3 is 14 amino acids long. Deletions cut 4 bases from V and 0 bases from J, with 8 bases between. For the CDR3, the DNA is TGTGCCAGCAGCCTCGACAGTAGCAATCAGCCCCAGCATTTT. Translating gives CASSLDSSNQPQHF.

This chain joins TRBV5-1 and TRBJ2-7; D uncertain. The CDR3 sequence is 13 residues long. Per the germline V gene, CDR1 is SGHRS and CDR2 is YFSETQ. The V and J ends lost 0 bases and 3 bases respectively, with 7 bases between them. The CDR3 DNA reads TGCGCCAGCAGCTTGGGGTCAGGCTACGAGCAGTACTTC. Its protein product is CASSLGSGYEQYF.

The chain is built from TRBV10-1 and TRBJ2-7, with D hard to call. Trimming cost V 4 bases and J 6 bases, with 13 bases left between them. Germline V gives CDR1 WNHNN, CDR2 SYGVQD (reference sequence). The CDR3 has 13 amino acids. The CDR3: CASSVDAIGEQYF. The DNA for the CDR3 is TGCGCCAGCAGTGTGGACGCCATAGGCGAGCAGTACTTC.